This T cell receptor (beta chain) is drawn from a study of cytomegalovirus exposure and HLA in healthy donors. Germline lookup yields CDR1 SGHKS and CDR2 YYEKEE (reference sequence). V was pared by 4 bases and J by 7 bases, with 9 bases between. This CDR3 comprises 11 residues. This clone appeared once. Vbeta (60) and Jbeta (13) primers were used in the PCR. Only in-frame clones appear in the TCRdb table, and some are missing; sequencing was by immunoSEQ multiplex PCR. Seen here are some 83,000 clones, 70% to 75% observed once, and the top ten hold around 4.2%. The clonotype was recovered from a man between 60 and 75 years old in good health and CMV-seronegative. Material: PBMCs. The V and J genes are TRBV5-5 and TRBJ2-7, with TRBD2 as a possible D gene (6 bases). CDR3 sequence reads: CASSRLVEQYF. Here the CDR3 DNA reads TGTGCCAGCAGCAGACTAGTGGAGCAGTACTTC. Looking up the rest from reference TRBV5-5 and TRBJ2-7 gives the full variable domain: DAGVTQSPTHLIKTRGQQVTLRCSPISGHKSVSWYQQVLGQGPQFIFQYYEKEERGRGNFPDRFSARQFPNYSSELNVNALLLGDSALYLCASSRLVEQYFGPGTRLTVT.